This T cell receptor beta chain was identified in a study of blood T cell repertoires in COVID-19. How the authors handled the data: Using reference gene primer amplification, nucleated cell counts were estimated. The data were produced by immunoSEQ multiplex PCR, yet TCRdb's version contains in-frame clones alone and is incomplete. The DNA gave D and trimming, while V, J and clone size come from that table. The data contain about 180,000 clones, more than 85% of them singletons. Trimming took off 1 base at V and 0 bases at J, with 9 bases between the two ends. Germline V gives CDR1 SEHNR, CDR2 FQNEAQ (reference sequence). This CDR3 comprises 15 residues.

This sequence originates from a man aged 60 to 69 with COVID-19, enrolled during active disease. Input material: peripheral blood. This chain links TRBV7-9 with TRBJ2-5; D unresolved. CDR3 region: CASSLGNSNQETQYF. The CDR3 DNA is TGTGCCAGCAGCTTAGGAAATTCTAACCAAGAGACCCAGTACTTC. Full variable domain (remainder filled in from reference TRBV7-9 and TRBJ2-5): DTGVSQNPRHKITKRGQNVTFRCDPISEHNRLYWYRQTLGQGPEFLTYFQNEAQLEKSRLLSDRFSAERPKGSFSTLEIQRTEQGDSAMYLCASSLGNSNQETQYFGPGTRLLVL.